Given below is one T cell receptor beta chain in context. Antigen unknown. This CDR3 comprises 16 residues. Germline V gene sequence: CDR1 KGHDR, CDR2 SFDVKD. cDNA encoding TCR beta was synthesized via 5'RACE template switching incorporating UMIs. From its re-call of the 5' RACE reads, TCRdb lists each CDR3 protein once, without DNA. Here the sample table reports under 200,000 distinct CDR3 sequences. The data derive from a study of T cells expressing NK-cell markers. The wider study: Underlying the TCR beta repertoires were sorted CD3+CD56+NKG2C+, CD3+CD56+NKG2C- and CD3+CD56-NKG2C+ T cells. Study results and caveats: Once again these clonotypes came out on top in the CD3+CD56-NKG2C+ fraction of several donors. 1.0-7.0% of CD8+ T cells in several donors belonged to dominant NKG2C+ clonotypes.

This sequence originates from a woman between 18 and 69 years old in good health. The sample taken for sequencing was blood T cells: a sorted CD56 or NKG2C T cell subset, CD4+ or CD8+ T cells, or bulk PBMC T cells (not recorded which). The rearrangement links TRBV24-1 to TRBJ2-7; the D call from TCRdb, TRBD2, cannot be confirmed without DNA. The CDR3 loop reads CATSDSRTSSSEEQYF.